Each of the 17 T cell receptor beta chains below was sequenced from the same sample in a study of response to subunit inactivated influenza vaccine listed by TCRdb under 2018. Library preparation was by RT-PCR. For sequencing, an Illumina HiSeq 2500 was employed. Using fastp trimming at Q25 and MiXCR clonotype assembly, TCRdb reanalyzed the public sequencing data and kept in-frame beta chains. Each entry is one CDR3 protein sequence, shown with its most common DNA and genes. Present in this sample are 500,000 to 600,000 distinct CDR3 sequences, approximately 17% of which were seen just once. The ten most abundant clones make up around 3% of the sample. The sample was CD4+ T cells sorted from PBMCs, taken less than 25 months after vaccination. Receptors originate from a man aged 45-69 years who received an inactivated influenza vaccine. Donor details come from another sample of the same person, matched by shared clones.

This clonotype was seen a handful of times. The chain joins TRBV20-1 to TRBJ1-2; D is uncertain. The CDR3 is 14 amino acids. CDR1 and CDR2 (germline): DFQATT, SNEGSKA (reference sequence). V lost 5 bases and J 4 bases, leaving 17 bases between the germline ends. CDR3 protein: CSAPPDAGIYGYTF. The DNA of the CDR3 is TGCAGTGCTCCCCCGGATGCGGGAATCTATGGCTACACCTTC.

This clonotype appeared many times. The V call is TRBV18, the J call TRBJ2-7, with 7 positions matching TRBD2. The V gene end was trimmed by 3 bases and the J gene end by 5 bases; junction bases not matched to a gene: 4. The CDR3 sequence is 13 residues long. The germline gives CDR1 KGHSH, CDR2 LQKENI. The CDR3: CASSPAGAHEQYF. DNA of the CDR3: TGTGCCAGCTCACCGGCGGGAGCCCACGAGCAGTACTTC.

V and J are TRBV20-1 and TRBJ1-6; weak D call: TRBD1 (6 bases). The CDR3 covers 15 residues. Germline CDR1 is DFQATT and CDR2 is SNEGSKA (reference sequence). Trimming pared 5 bases from V and 7 bases from J, leaving 18 bases between. Written as DNA, the CDR3 is TGCAGTGCTTCAGCGAACAGGGTCGGCAATTCACCCCTCCACTTT. It yields the protein CSASANRVGNSPLHF.

This clonotype was observed a few times. The V call is TRBV6-2 or TRBV6-3, the J call TRBJ2-7, with D possibly being TRBD2 (6 bases). This CDR3 comprises 14 residues. Germline V lookup: CDR1 MNHEY, CDR2 SVGEGT. Trimming pared 2 bases from V and 7 bases from J, leaving 15 bases between. The CDR3 loop reads CASSYTGVTGEQYF. CDR3 sequence (DNA): TGTGCCAGCAGTTACACGGGGGTAACCGGTGAGCAGTACTTC.

The table lists this clonotype with many counts. The rearrangement uses TRBV24-1 and TRBJ2-5, with D perhaps TRBD1 (5 bases). Germline loops: CDR1 KGHDR, CDR2 SFDVKD. With 7 bases removed from V and 3 bases from J, the gap between germline ends came to 14 bases. This CDR3 has 14 amino acids. The CDR3 nucleotides are TGTGCCACCAGCGGGCAGGGATGGGAAGAGACCCAGTACTTC. Residues: CATSGQGWEETQYF.

This clonotype has just a few counts. The junction and the germline gene differ at one end; a read error may be behind it. The chain recombines TRBV19 with TRBJ2-1; TRBD2 is a possible D gene (6 bases). The germline CDR1 and CDR2 sequences are LNHDA and SQIVND (reference sequence). CDR3 size: 17 residues. CDR3 protein: CASRIGRDSDSYNEQFF. CDR3 DNA: TGTGCCAGTAGGATAGGGCGGGATTCGGATTCCTACAATGAGCAGTTCTTC.

CDR3 bases: TGCAGCGTTGTCGACAGGCCCTCGTGGGAGACCCAGTACTTC. Translated: CSVVDRPSWETQYF. The rearrangement joins TRBV29-1 to TRBJ2-5; D is perhaps TRBD1 (6 bases). This CDR3 comprises 14 residues. Per the germline V gene, CDR1 is SQVTM and CDR2 is ANQGSEA. V gave up 4 bases and J gave up 5 bases, with 17 bases separating them.

This clonotype occurred many times. CDR3 loop: CASRTATGLGNEQFF. CDR3 in DNA: TGTGCCAGTAGAACCGCGACAGGGTTAGGGAATGAGCAGTTCTTC. V usage is TRBV19 and J usage is TRBJ2-1, with 7 bases aligning to TRBD1. Germline V CDR1 and CDR2: LNHDA, SQIVND (reference sequence). V dropped 6 bases and J dropped 7; count of bases not matched to a gene: 12. CDR3 size: 15 residues.

This clonotype has a handful of counts. The gene calls are TRBV29-1 and TRBJ1-2; 7 nucleotides align to TRBD1. Germline CDR1 SQVTM, CDR2 ANQGSEA. With 1 base clipped from V and 4 bases from J, the junction kept 6 bases outside the gene matches. The CDR3 runs to 14 residues. CDR3 loop: CSVEVVGQFYGYTF. The CDR3 nucleotides are TGCAGCGTTGAAGTCGTGGGACAGTTCTATGGCTACACCTTC.

The V gene is TRBV20-1, the J gene TRBJ1-2; D is undetermined. V was trimmed by 3 bases and J by 0 bases, leaving 8 bases between them. Germline assignment: CDR1 DFQATT and CDR2 SNEGSKA (reference sequence). CDR3 length equals 13 residues. This CDR3 is CSASRQSNYGYTF. In DNA, the CDR3 is TGCAGTGCTAGTCGGCAATCTAACTATGGCTACACCTTC.

This clonotype was counted only a few times. The V and J genes are TRBV4-3 and TRBJ2-7; the D is unclear. This CDR3 is built from 16 residues. Trimming cost V 0 bases and J 0 bases, with 12 bases left between them. Germline lookup yields CDR1 LGHNA and CDR2 YSLEER. As DNA, the CDR3 is TGCGCCAGCAGCCAAGAACTGGTTGGGCCCTCCTACGAGCAGTACTTC. Its translation: CASSQELVGPSYEQYF.

This clonotype showed up many times. The chain couples TRBV20-1 to TRBJ1-1; TRBD1 aligns across 11 bases. The V gene end was trimmed by 3 bases and the J gene end by 4 bases; junction bases not matched to a gene: 10. The germline gives CDR1 DFQATT, CDR2 SNEGSKA (reference sequence). The CDR3 spans 16 residues. In DNA, the CDR3 is TGCAGTGCTAGGTCTGGACAGGGGGCGGAGGGCACTGAAGCTTTCTTT. Translated: CSARSGQGAEGTEAFF.

V is TRBV9 and J is TRBJ2-3, with a weak D call TRBD2 (5 bases). This CDR3 region has 15 residues. CDR1 is SGDLS, CDR2 YYNGEE, per germline. V was shortened by 1 base and J by 4 bases, with 13 bases between the two germline ends. The CDR3: CASSVRGSKSDTQYF. The CDR3, as DNA: TGTGCCAGCAGCGTACGAGGGAGCAAATCAGATACGCAGTATTTT.

Ten or more counts support this clonotype. The chain is built from TRBV5-6 and TRBJ2-1; TRBD2 matches at 8 bases. V gave up 1 base and J gave up 4 bases; unmatched junction bases: 1. The germline gives CDR1 SGHDT, CDR2 YYEEEE. The CDR3 extends over 14 amino acids. CDR3 region: CASSLTSGYNEQFF. The CDR3 DNA follows: TGTGCCAGCAGCTTGACTAGCGGATACAATGAGCAGTTCTTC. Based on the CDR3 plus reference TRBV5-6 and TRBJ2-1, the full variable domain is DAGVTQSPTHLIKTRGQQVTLRCSPKSGHDTVSWYQQALGQGPQFIFQYYEEEERQRGNFPDRFSGHQFPNYSSELNVNALLLGDSALYLCASSLTSGYNEQFFGPGTRLTVL.

This clonotype was counted a few times. The CDR3 nucleotides are TGTGCCAGCAGTTTTATGGGGATGCAGGGGGAGACCCAGTACTTC. It yields the protein CASSFMGMQGETQYF. The chain employs TRBV12-3 or TRBV12-4 and TRBJ2-5, with D perhaps TRBD1 (6 bases). The CDR3 has 15 residues. V shed 3 bases and J shed 5 bases, with 16 bases lying between them.

The rearrangement uses TRBV5-6 and TRBJ1-2; D perhaps matches TRBD1 (5 bases). This CDR3 contains 15 residues. Trimming took off 3 bases at V and 8 bases at J, with 20 bases between the two ends. Germline CDR1 reads SGHDT; CDR2 reads YYEEEE. The CDR3: CASSSLTGALGGYTF. The CDR3 DNA reads TGTGCCAGCAGCTCATTAACCGGGGCTCTTGGCGGCTACACCTTC.

This clonotype was picked up many times. The CDR3 spells CSASTGAQQETQYF. CDR3 DNA sequence: TGCAGTGCTAGTACCGGGGCTCAGCAAGAGACCCAGTACTTC. The chain couples TRBV20-1 to TRBJ2-5, with D perhaps TRBD1 or TRBD2 (5 bases each). This CDR3 is 14 amino acids long. Germline loops: CDR1 DFQATT, CDR2 SNEGSKA (reference sequence). Trimming stripped 3 bases from V and 2 bases from J, with 13 bases between.